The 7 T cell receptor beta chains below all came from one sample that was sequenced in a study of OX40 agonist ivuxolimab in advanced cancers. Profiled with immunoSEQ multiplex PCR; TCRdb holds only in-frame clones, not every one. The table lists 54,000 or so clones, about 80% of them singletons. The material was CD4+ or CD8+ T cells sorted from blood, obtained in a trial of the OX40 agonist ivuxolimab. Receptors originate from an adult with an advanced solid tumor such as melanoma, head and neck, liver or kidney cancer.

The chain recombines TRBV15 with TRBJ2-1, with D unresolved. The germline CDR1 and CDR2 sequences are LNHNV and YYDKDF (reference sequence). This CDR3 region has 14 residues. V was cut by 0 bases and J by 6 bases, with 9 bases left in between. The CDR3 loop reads CATSRDHYANEQFF. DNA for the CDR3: TGTGCCACCAGCAGAGATCACTATGCCAATGAGCAGTTCTTC.

CDR3 nucleotides: TGCGCCAGCAGCTTGGAACTAGCGGTTACCTCGGGGGATACGCAGTATTTT. Its protein product is CASSLELAVTSGDTQYF. The rearrangement joins TRBV5-1 to TRBJ2-3, with 8 bases aligning to TRBD2. The V gene end was trimmed by 0 bases and the J gene end by 6 bases; junction bases not matched to a gene: 12. The V gene's germline CDR1 is SGHRS and CDR2 YFSETQ. This CDR3 contains 17 residues.

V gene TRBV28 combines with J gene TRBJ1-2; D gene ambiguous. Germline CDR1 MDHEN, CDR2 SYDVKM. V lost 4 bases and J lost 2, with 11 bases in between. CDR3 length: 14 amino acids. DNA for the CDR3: TGTGCCAGCAGTTCGACAAGGCGAAACTATGGCTACACCTTC. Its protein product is CASSSTRRNYGYTF.

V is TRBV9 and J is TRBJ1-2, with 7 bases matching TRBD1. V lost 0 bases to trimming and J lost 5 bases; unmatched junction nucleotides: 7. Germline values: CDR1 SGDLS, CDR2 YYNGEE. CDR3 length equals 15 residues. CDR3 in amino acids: CASSVGLGTAYGYTF. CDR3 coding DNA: TGTGCCAGCAGCGTAGGATTGGGGACAGCGTATGGCTACACCTTC.

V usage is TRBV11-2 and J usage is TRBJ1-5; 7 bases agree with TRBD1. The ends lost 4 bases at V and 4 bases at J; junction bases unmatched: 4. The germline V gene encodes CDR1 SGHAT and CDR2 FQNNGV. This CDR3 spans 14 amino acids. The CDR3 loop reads CASSSGTVNQPQHF. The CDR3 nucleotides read TGTGCCAGCAGCTCCGGGACAGTGAATCAGCCCCAGCATTTT.

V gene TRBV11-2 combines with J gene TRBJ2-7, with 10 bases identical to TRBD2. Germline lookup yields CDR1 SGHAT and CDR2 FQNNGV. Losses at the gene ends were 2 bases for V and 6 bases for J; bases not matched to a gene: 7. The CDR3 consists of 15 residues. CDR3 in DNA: TGTGCCAGCAGCTTAAGAAGCGGGAGGGCTCCCGAGCAGTACTTC. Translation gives CASSLRSGRAPEQYF.

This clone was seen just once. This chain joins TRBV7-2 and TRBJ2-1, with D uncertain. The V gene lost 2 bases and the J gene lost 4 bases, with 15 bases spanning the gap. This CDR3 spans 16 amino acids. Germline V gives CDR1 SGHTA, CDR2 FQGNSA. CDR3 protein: CASSLRAVLGYNEQFF. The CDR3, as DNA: TGTGCCAGCAGCTTAAGGGCGGTCCTTGGGTACAATGAGCAGTTCTTC.